The source of this TCR beta chain is a study of T-cell reconstitution after alpha-beta-depleted transplantation in children. Unique molecular identifiers were incorporated into the prepared TCRbeta library. In TCRdb, the PCR reads were re-called with MiXCR into one record per CDR3 protein. In the table there are over 200,000 distinct CDR3 sequences, about a tenth of which are singletons. In its sample, this clonotype was seen many times. Antigen: not known. This CDR3 is built from 14 residues. Germline V gene sequence: CDR1 MDHEN, CDR2 SYDVKM. The ends were cut back, 3 bases at V and 5 bases at J, with 14 bases in the middle. Findings of the study overall: Reportedly, only several hundred clones from non-depleted graft cells drove alpha-beta T-cell counts at about two months. After one year, T-cell counts and TCRbeta diversity mostly came from new T cells. The study traced high day-60 TCRbeta diversity in some patients to surviving recipient T cells and thymic progenitors.

The material was PBMCs, obtained before TCRalphabeta/CD19-depleted stem cell transplant. The rearrangement links TRBV28 to TRBJ2-7; D perhaps matches TRBD2 (7 bases). This sequence originates from a child under two years old with acute myeloid leukemia, due to receive a stem cell transplant. The chain's CDR3 is CASSLSGGRDEQYF. The CDR3 DNA follows: TGTGCCAGCAGTTTGTCGGGGGGCCGGGACGAGCAGTACTTC.